Shown below are 15 T cell receptor beta chains from a single sample sequenced in a study of tumor-infiltrating lymphocytes in primary liver carcinoma. Unsorted whole blood yielded blood RNA, and germline DNA was extracted as well. The authors made TCR beta cDNA from approximately 500 ng total RNA with a constant-region primer. It was through three nested multiplex PCR rounds of slightly modified ARM-PCR that TCR beta libraries arose. TRBV1-TRBV30 forward primers paired with a C-beta reverse primer were used in the first two PCR rounds, which ran approximately 10 cycles each. TCRdb reprocessed the multiplex PCR reads via MiXCR and lists one record per CDR3 protein. The profile shows about 200,000 distinct CDR3 sequences, about two thirds of them singletons. Material for sequencing was peripheral blood. Source of these receptors: a woman aged 60-75 years with primary liver carcinoma and hepatitis B virus infection.

On this clonotype: A read error may be the cause here, since a much bigger clone is one base away. The chain is built from TRBV6-1 and TRBJ2-7, with D hard to call. The germline gives CDR1 MNHNS, CDR2 SASEGT. The CDR3 contains 17 residues. This CDR3 reads CANSEGRRGRNSYEQYF. CDR3 coding DNA: TGTGCCAACAGTGAAGGACGAAGAGGTCGGAATTCCTACGAGCAGTACTTC.

As for this clonotype: Possible read error: a much larger clone is one base away. No conserved phenylalanine or tryptophan is present at the end of the CDR3, so a read error is the likely explanation. The V and J genes are TRBV4-1 and TRBJ2-3; TRBD2 agrees at 8 bases. CDR3 length equals 15 residues. Per germline, CDR1 MGHRA and CDR2 YSYEKL. Trimming removed 4 bases from V and 2 bases from J; junction bases left unmatched: 5. CDR3 sequence: CASSPLAGTTDTQYS. The CDR3 bases are TGCGCCAGCAGCCCGTTAGCGGGAACCACAGATACGCAGTATTCT.

This rearrangement joins TRBV12-3 or TRBV12-4 to TRBJ2-6; 12 nucleotides align to TRBD1. There are 17 residues in the CDR3. V was clipped by 5 bases and J by 1 base; unmatched bases: 3. The CDR3 spells CASSPGQGASGANVLTF. DNA for the CDR3: TGTGCCAGCAGTCCGGGACAGGGGGCGTCTGGGGCCAACGTCCTGACTTTC.

The chain carries TRBV21-1 and TRBJ2-7. TRBV21-1 is a pseudogene locus. The CDR3 loop spans 17 amino acids. The CDR3 DNA sequence: TGTGCCTGCAGCCTAAAGCGGATCCCCAATAGCTCCTATGAGCAGTACTTC. Translating gives CACSLKRIPNSSYEQYF.

Comments on this clonotype: Possible read error: a much larger clone is one base away. The V and J genes are TRBV7-8 and TRBJ1-5; possibly TRBD1 for D (5 bases). Trimming shortened V by 5 bases and J by 3 bases, and 17 bases separated the two germline ends. From germline, CDR1 is SGHVS and CDR2 FQNEAQ. CDR3 length: 16 residues. The CDR3 loop reads CASSPRTGGTNQPQHF. For the CDR3, the DNA is TGTGCCAGCAGCCCTAGGACCGGAGGGACCAATCAGCCCCAGCATTTT.

Turning to this clonotype: With a much larger clone just one base away, this may be a read error. CDR3 protein: CASSYNPFVEGGETQYF. DNA for the CDR3: TGTGCCAGCAGTTACAACCCCTTCGTGGAGGGGGGGGAGACCCAGTACTTC. V is TRBV6-5 and J is TRBJ2-5; the D gene is possibly TRBD2 (7 bases). The CDR3 covers 17 residues. CDR1 is MNHEY, CDR2 SVGAGI, per germline. Between the trimmed V and J ends, which lost 2 bases and 5 bases, there was a span of 21 bases.

The rearrangement links TRBV5-5 to TRBJ2-7; TRBD2 matches 9 bases. V lost 3 bases to trimming and J lost 1 base; unmatched junction nucleotides: 17. The CDR3 contains 19 residues. Germline V lookup: CDR1 SGHKS, CDR2 YYEKEE (reference sequence). CDR3 in amino acids: CASSSLEERGVLPSYEQYF. The CDR3 DNA sequence: TGTGCCAGCAGCTCCCTGGAGGAGCGGGGGGTTCTTCCATCCTACGAGCAGTACTTC.

Comments on this clonotype: At one of its ends the junction is not consistent with the germline gene, which may arise from a read error. This chain connects TRBV4-1 to TRBJ2-3; 12 bases align to TRBD1. Germline loops: CDR1 MGHRA, CDR2 YSYEKL. The CDR3 has 17 residues. Written as DNA, the CDR3 is TGCGCCAGCAGCCAGTCCGGGACAGGGGGCCGCAGAGATACCCAGTATTTT. Protein product: CASSQSGTGGRRDTQYF.

As concerns this clonotype: Just one base apart from a much larger clone, this may be a read error. The chain has TRBV10-2 and TRBJ2-7; 7 nucleotides line up with TRBD1. Per germline, CDR1 WSHSY and CDR2 SAAADI. There are 14 residues in the CDR3. The junction had 10 bases not matched to a gene; V was cut back by 10 bases and J by 1 base. CDR3 region: CATRDLTGSYEQYF. The CDR3 bases are TGCGCCACCAGAGATTTGACAGGGTCCTACGAGCAGTACTTC.

For the CDR3, the DNA is TGTGCCAGCAGCCAAGTCACAGGTGTCTGGGCCAACGTCCTGACTTTC. This sequence encodes CASSQVTGVWANVLTF. This chain connects TRBV4-2 to TRBJ2-6; D might be TRBD1 (5 bases). Germline CDR1 is LGHNA and CDR2 is YNFKEQ. V was cut by 1 base and J by 5 bases, with 12 bases left in between. The CDR3 contains 16 residues.

With regard to this clonotype: Here the CDR3 omits its conserved ending phenylalanine or tryptophan, so a read error is the likely source. The rearrangement joins TRBV5-4 to TRBJ2-6; the D gene is possibly TRBD1 (7 bases). This CDR3 spans 19 amino acids. Germline V gene sequence: CDR1 SGHNT, CDR2 YYREEE (reference sequence). For the CDR3, the DNA is TGTGCCAGCAGCTTGGCCGGGGGACAGTACTCCTCTGTGGCCAACGTCCTGACTCTC. Translation gives CASSLAGGQYSSVANVLTL.

Remarks on this clonotype: At one end the junction does not follow the germline gene, possibly because of a read error. CDR3 residues: CVSSPRGSVGIEAFF. Written as DNA, the CDR3 is TGTGTCAGCAGCCCAAGGGGCTCAGTGGGCATTGAAGCTTTCTTT. The chain has TRBV11-1 and TRBJ1-1; D is perhaps TRBD1 (5 bases). The CDR3 is 15 residues long. From germline, CDR1 is SGHAT and CDR2 FQDESV (reference sequence).

On this clonotype itself: Mismatch with germline at one junction end may stem from a read error. The chain joins TRBV30 to TRBJ2-1, with TRBD2 matching 12 bases. CDR3 length: 15 residues. Germline V gene data show CDR1 as GTSNPN and CDR2 as SVGIG (reference sequence). The CDR3 region has the DNA TGCGCCTGGAGTGAGGGACTAGCGGGCCACAATGAGCAGTTCTTC. Amino acid sequence: CAWSEGLAGHNEQFF.

The V call is TRBV11-2, the J call TRBJ2-1; 11 positions match TRBD2. The ends lost 5 bases at V and 0 bases at J; junction bases unmatched: 9. Per germline, CDR1 SGHAT and CDR2 FQNNGV. The CDR3 is made up of 18 amino acids. CDR3 in DNA: TGTGCCAGCAGCCTCAGGAGGGGACTAGCGGACTCCTACAATGAGCAGTTCTTC. Translated, it gives CASSLRRGLADSYNEQFF.

The J gene is TRBJ1-2, the V gene TRBV28; tentative D call: TRBD1 (6 bases). Germline CDR1 MDHEN, CDR2 SYDVKM. The CDR3 totals 14 residues. V lost 3 bases to trimming and J lost 1 base, with 9 bases between them. The CDR3 region has the DNA TGTGCCAGCAGTTTTAGGGACAATAACTATGGCTACACCTTC. Its translation is CASSFRDNNYGYTF.